This T cell receptor beta chain was identified during a study of blood T cell repertoires in COVID-19. Study at large: Samples came from the United States, Italy and Spain, spanning acute and convalescent COVID-19. Sources were T cells, B-cell-depleted T cells, or PBMCs; the material itself was cDNA or gDNA.

Per the authors' pipeline: Estimation of nucleated cell counts was performed using reference gene primer amplification. Generated by immunoSEQ multiplex PCR, the TCRdb table keeps only in-frame clones and is missing some. The V and J calls and clone size are taken from that table; D and trimming were inferred from the DNA. The data hold a few hundred thousand clones, with 80% to 90% observed a single time. Recovered Cohort 3 donors showed two negative PCRs, clearance, or symptom resolution. This clone occurred a few times. The sequenced material came from PBMCs or T cells enriched from blood (not recorded which). The sequence derives from a man between 25 and 39 years old who had recovered from COVID-19.

The CDR3 loop is CASSWLENSPLHF. Here the CDR3 DNA reads TGTGCCAGCAGCTGGTTAGAGAATTCACCCCTCCACTTT. V is TRBV5-5 and J is TRBJ1-6; D remains unclear. V was trimmed by 3 bases and J by 7 bases, leaving 8 bases between them. The germline gives CDR1 SGHKS, CDR2 YYEKEE (reference sequence). This CDR3 has 13 residues. Full variable domain (rest looked up from reference TRBV5-5 and TRBJ1-6): DAGVTQSPTHLIKTRGQQVTLRCSPISGHKSVSWYQQVLGQGPQFIFQYYEKEERGRGNFPDRFSARQFPNYSSELNVNALLLGDSALYLCASSWLENSPLHFGNGTRLTVT.